This is a list of T cell receptor beta chains from one sample in a study of post-analysis software for immune sequencing data. MiXCR was run by TCRdb on the PCR reads, yielding one entry per CDR3 protein. This table holds roughly 430,000 distinct CDR3 sequences, more than 30% found once. The sample taken for sequencing was blood. The receptors originated from a girl aged 2 to 10 with multiple sclerosis. Both conserved end residues are part of each CDR3. The D gene is left open where the match is weak. Expanded clones get a size class; other rows say once, few or many, or leave the size out.

abundance | j_gene | d_gene | v_gene | CDR3aa | CDR3nt
many | TRBJ2-3 | TRBD2 | TRBV29-1 | CSAAGGQTDTQYF | TGCAGCGCAGCGGGGGGGCAGACAGATACGCAGTATTTT
- | TRBJ1-1 | TRBD1 | TRBV20-1 | CSAREQGSVNTEAFF | TGCAGTGCTAGAGAACAGGGGTCGGTGAACACTGAAGCTTTCTTT
few | TRBJ1-2 | - | TRBV7-3 | CASSLWDRDGYTF | TGTGCCAGCAGCTTATGGGACCGTGATGGCTACACCTTC
few | TRBJ2-1 | - | TRBV5-6 | CASSLEGWTEQFF | TGTGCCAGCAGCTTGGAGGGCTGGACTGAGCAGTTCTTC
many | TRBJ1-2 | TRBD1 | TRBV4-3 | CASSQGQGYGYTF | TGCGCCAGCAGCCAAGGACAGGGCTATGGCTACACCTTC
- | TRBJ1-1 | - | TRBV25-1 | CASSERGMNTEAFF | TGTGCCAGCAGTGAACGGGGGATGAACACTGAAGCTTTCTTT
- | TRBJ2-1 | - | TRBV20-1 | CSARDTLYPEQFF | TGCAGTGCTAGAGATACGCTATACCCCGAGCAGTTCTTC
- | TRBJ2-4 | - | TRBV20-1 | CSARYNSGTVRGEQYF | TGCAGTGCTAGGTATAATAGCGGAACCGTGAGGGGGGAGCAGTACTTC
few | TRBJ2-5 | - | TRBV5-1 | CASSDTSVETQYF | TGCGCCAGCAGCGACACTAGTGTTGAGACCCAGTACTTC
once | TRBJ1-2 | - | TRBV7-3 | CASGPGGSNYGYTF | TGTGCCAGCGGACCGGGGGGGTCCAACTATGGCTACACCTTC
- | TRBJ2-3 | - | TRBV7-3 | CASSLTGLESDTQYF | TGTGCCAGCAGCTTAACGGGACTGGAGTCAGATACGCAGTATTTT
- | TRBJ2-3 | - | TRBV24-1 | CAASDPLGGGLDTQYF | TGTGCCGCCAGTGATCCTTTGGGGGGGGGCTTGGATACGCAGTATTTT
few | TRBJ2-1 | - | TRBV12-3/TRBV12-4 | CASSPRDPQGNEQFF | TGTGCCAGCAGCCCGAGGGACCCGCAGGGCAATGAGCAGTTCTTC
few | TRBJ1-2 | TRBD1 | TRBV5-1 | CASSLGQVATF | TGCGCCAGCAGCTTAGGACAGGTTGCCACCTTC
few | TRBJ2-1 | TRBD2 | TRBV10-3 | CAISEGTSGSHHEQFF | TGTGCCATCAGTGAGGGGACTAGCGGGAGTCACCATGAGCAGTTCTTC
- | TRBJ2-7 | - | TRBV2 | CASSGPAFSGAILHEQYF | TGTGCCAGCAGTGGGCCTGCGTTTTCGGGAGCCATCCTTCACGAGCAGTACTTC
many | TRBJ1-2 | - | TRBV20-1 | CLGGGRNYGYTF | TGCCTAGGCGGCGGACGTAACTATGGCTACACCTTC
- | TRBJ1-1 | TRBD1 | TRBV6-5 | CASSKQGGGTEAFF | TGTGCCAGCAGTAAACAGGGGGGGGGCACTGAAGCTTTCTTT
few | TRBJ2-7 | - | TRBV7-3 | CASSLSGGTNYEQYF | TGTGCCAGCAGCTTGTCGGGTGGGACCAACTACGAGCAGTACTTC
- | TRBJ2-7 | TRBD2 | TRBV27 | CASSPSGRGEQYF | TGTGCCAGCAGTCCATCCGGGAGGGGCGAGCAGTACTTC
- | TRBJ2-4 | - | TRBV5-6 | CASSLARENIQYF | TGTGCCAGCAGCTTGGCGAGGGAAAACATTCAGTACTTC
- | TRBJ2-5 | TRBD2 | TRBV6-1 | CASLDWGGFQETQYF | TGTGCCAGCCTAGATTGGGGGGGGTTCCAAGAGACCCAGTACTTC
- | TRBJ2-7 | TRBD1 | TRBV6-5 | CASSWPKGQGSKKNEQYF | TGTGCCAGCAGTTGGCCGAAAGGACAGGGTAGTAAGAAGAATGAGCAGTACTTC
- | TRBJ1-5 | - | TRBV20-1 | CSARDLSNQPQHF | TGCAGTGCTAGAGATCTTAGCAATCAGCCCCAGCATTTT
- | TRBJ2-5 | TRBD2 | TRBV20-1 | CSAPTIAGETQYF | TGCAGTGCTCCCACTATAGCGGGAGAGACCCAGTACTTC
- | TRBJ2-1 | - | TRBV5-4 | CASSSKRGNSYNEQFF | TGTGCCAGCAGCTCAAAGAGGGGTAACTCCTACAATGAGCAGTTCTTC
- | TRBJ2-2 | - | TRBV12-3/TRBV12-4 | CASSLLPVNTGELFF | TGTGCCAGCAGTTTACTCCCAGTAAACACCGGGGAGCTGTTTTTT
- | TRBJ2-5 | TRBD2 | TRBV20-1 | CSAILAGGLETQYF | TGCAGTGCTATCTTAGCGGGGGGCCTGGAGACCCAGTACTTC
- | TRBJ2-7 | - | TRBV9 | CSSSRRDSYEQYF | TGTTCCAGCAGCCGGAGGGACAGCTACGAGCAGTACTTC
- | TRBJ2-7 | TRBD1 | TRBV6-5 | CGSSSTGLTYEQYF | TGTGGCAGCAGTTCGACAGGGCTAACCTACGAGCAGTACTTC
- | TRBJ2-1 | TRBD2 | TRBV4-3 | CASSQAGENYNEQFF | TGCGCCAGCAGCCAGGCGGGAGAGAACTACAATGAGCAGTTCTTC
few | TRBJ2-5 | TRBD2 | TRBV20-1 | CSARGGLSETQYF | TGCAGTGCTAGGGGGGGGTTATCAGAGACCCAGTACTTC
many | TRBJ2-5 | TRBD2 | TRBV12-3/TRBV12-4 | CASSLILAGEMYQETQYF | TGTGCCAGCAGTTTGATACTAGCGGGAGAGATGTACCAAGAGACCCAGTACTTC
few | TRBJ2-3 | - | TRBV12-3/TRBV12-4 | CASSLDGLAADTQYF | TGTGCCAGCAGTTTGGACGGACTGGCGGCAGATACGCAGTATTTT
few | TRBJ2-1 | - | TRBV5-1 | CASSPGTTYNEQFF | TGCGCCAGCAGCCCCGGGACCACCTACAATGAGCAGTTCTTC
- | TRBJ2-1 | TRBD2 | TRBV11-2 | CASSPPTSIWEQFF | TGTGCCAGCAGCCCACCGACTAGCATATGGGAGCAGTTCTTC
few | TRBJ2-3 | - | TRBV29-1 | CSVVFGGSTDTQYF | TGCAGCGTTGTGTTTGGGGGGAGTACAGATACGCAGTATTTT
few | TRBJ2-3 | - | TRBV27 | CASSVDGDTQYF | TGTGCCAGCAGTGTCGATGGGGATACGCAGTATTTT
many | TRBJ2-7 | - | TRBV28 | CASSLGGTGSSYEQYF | TGTGCCAGCAGTTTAGGCGGGACGGGAAGCTCCTACGAGCAGTACTTC
- | TRBJ2-1 | - | TRBV4-3 | CASNQDTGTDNEQFF | TGCGCCAGCAACCAAGATACAGGGACCGATAATGAGCAGTTCTTC
few | TRBJ1-1 | - | TRBV25-1 | CASSSHGVLGTEAFF | TGTGCCAGCAGTTCTCACGGAGTCTTGGGGACTGAAGCTTTCTTT